This T cell receptor beta chain was captured by sequencing in a study of cytomegalovirus exposure and HLA in healthy donors. This CDR3 comprises 13 residues. Germline values: CDR1 SGHNT, CDR2 YYREEE (reference sequence). V lost 2 bases and J lost 2, with 8 bases in between. The primer mix had 60 Vbeta and 13 Jbeta primers. TCRdb's copy holds only in-frame clones and misses some; the assay was immunoSEQ multiplex PCR. This sample has some 250,000 clones; about 80% occur once, and the top ten carry around 8.6%. The chain couples TRBV5-4 to TRBJ2-7, with a weak D call TRBD1 (6 bases). The sequenced sample consisted of PBMCs. This TCR came from a woman aged 55-70 years in good health and CMV-seropositive. This chain's CDR3 is CASSLQGPYEQYF. The CDR3 DNA reads TGTGCCAGCAGCTTACAGGGCCCCTACGAGCAGTACTTC.